The rows below give T cell receptor beta chains drawn from one sample of a study of beta chain features in type 1 diabetes. Measured with immunoSEQ multiplex PCR; TCRdb has only the in-frame clones, and not every one. The table includes some 150,000 clones, around 10% detected once. Input material: central memory CD4+ T cells from blood. The receptors were gathered from a man in his late teens or twenties in good health. The CDR3 runs from the conserved cysteine through the conserved F or W. Each record gives: J gene, clone size, D gene, V gene, CDR3 DNA, CDR3 protein. A D gene is named only where the DNA matches it firmly. Only part of the rows carry a size: once, few, many, or a class if the clone is expanded.

>TRBJ2-1|.|.|TRBV18
TGTGCCAGCTCCCAGGCGACTACTACCTACAATGAGCAGTTCTTC
CASSQATTTYNEQFF
>TRBJ2-1|many|.|TRBV28
TGTGCCAGCAGTTTGTGGGAGGATAACAATGAGCAGTTCTTC
CASSLWEDNNEQFF
>TRBJ2-5|few|TRBD1|TRBV10-3
TGTGCCACCAAGCCTGGGACAGCCGAAGAGACCCAGTACTTC
CATKPGTAEETQYF
>TRBJ2-1|few|TRBD2|TRBV29-1
TGCAGCGTTGTCCGACTAGCGGTCTACAATGAGCAGTTCTTC
CSVVRLAVYNEQFF
>TRBJ2-3|few|.|TRBV7-2
TGTGCCAGCAGCTTAATTTCCGGCCGCTGGGATACGCAGTATTTT
CASSLISGRWDTQYF
>TRBJ2-1|few|.|TRBV5-4
TGTGCCAGCAGCTTGGCCGGACGCGAGGACAATGAGCAGTTCTTC
CASSLAGREDNEQFF
>TRBJ2-7|few|.|TRBV28
TGTGCCAGCAGTGCCCAGACTACCTCACTCTCCTACGAGCAGTACTTC
CASSAQTTSLSYEQYF
>TRBJ2-1|few|.|TRBV4-2
TGTGCCAGCAGCCAGGGTGGAAGCTCCTACAATGAGCAGTTCTTC
CASSQGGSSYNEQFF
>TRBJ2-5|few|.|TRBV28
TGTGCCAGCAGTGCCGGGACAAAACAAGAGACCCAGTACTTC
CASSAGTKQETQYF
>TRBJ2-3|.|TRBD2|TRBV28
TGTGCCATCTCGACTAGCCCGAGCACAGATACGCAGTATTTT
CAISTSPSTDTQYF
>TRBJ2-5|.|TRBD2|TRBV7-2
TGTGCCAGCAGAGGACTAGCGCAAGAGACCCAGTACTTC
CASRGLAQETQYF
>TRBJ2-7|.|.|TRBV7-3
TGTGCCAGCAGCCGGGACCCCCAGAGCTCCTACGAGCAGTACTTC
CASSRDPQSSYEQYF
>TRBJ2-2|.|.|TRBV7-9
TGTGCCAGCAGCAAAGACACTGGCGGGGAGCTGTTTTTT
CASSKDTGGELFF
>TRBJ2-3|.|TRBD2|TRBV28
TGTGCCAGCAGTCCGATGAGGAGCGGGAGAGGGTCGGGCACAGATACGCAGTATTTT
CASSPMRSGRGSGTDTQYF
>TRBJ2-3|few|.|TRBV7-2
TGTGCCAGCGGTACCAGGGTTAGCACAGATACGCAGTATTTT
CASGTRVSTDTQYF
>TRBJ2-7|.|.|TRBV7-2
TGTGCCAGCAGCTTGTGGGGATCCTACGAGCAGTACTTC
CASSLWGSYEQYF
>TRBJ2-2|.|.|TRBV4-3
TGCGCCAGCAGCCAAGATATAGTAGGCGGGGAGCTGTTTTTT
CASSQDIVGGELFF
>TRBJ1-2|few|.|TRBV29-1
TGCAGCGTGGGAGGGTATCGAGTTAGTGGCTACACCTTC
CSVGGYRVSGYTF
>TRBJ2-4|.|TRBD2|TRBV7-2
TGTGCCAGCAGCTCCCCGGGGACTACCGGGATAGCCATTCAGTACTTC
CASSSPGTTGIAIQYF
>TRBJ1-1|few|.|TRBV14
TGTGCCAGCAGCCAGAGGAACACTGAAGCTTTCTTT
CASSQRNTEAFF
>TRBJ2-5|few|.|TRBV7-9
TGTGCCAGCCGCTTCTGGGGGGCAGAGACCCAGTACTTC
CASRFWGAETQYF
>TRBJ2-7|few|TRBD2|TRBV10-3
TGTGCCACTTGTAGGTCAACTAGCGGTGCCTACGAGCAGTACTTC
CATCRSTSGAYEQYF
>TRBJ2-7|few|.|TRBV5-6
TGTGCCAGCACCTACGGGGACCAACCCTACCGGGAGTACTTC
CASTYGDQPYREYF
>TRBJ1-4|.|.|TRBV4-3
TGCGCCAGCAGCCAAGGGACAGCCAGAAGGAATGAAAAACTGTTTTTT
CASSQGTARRNEKLFF
>TRBJ2-7|.|TRBD2|TRBV4-1
TGCGCCAGCAGCCAAGGGCTAGCGGGTCGGCAGACCTACGAGCAGTACTTC
CASSQGLAGRQTYEQYF
>TRBJ2-7|.|.|TRBV28
TGTGCCAGCCTAGCCGGGTCGTCCGGCGAGCAGTACTTC
CASLAGSSGEQYF
>TRBJ2-6|.|.|TRBV5-1
TGCGCCAGCAGCAGGACAGAAACTGGGGCCAACGTCCTGACTTTC
CASSRTETGANVLTF
>TRBJ2-1|.|TRBD2|TRBV14
TGTGCCAGCAGCCAAGGACTAGCGGGGGGTTATGAGCAGTTCTTC
CASSQGLAGGYEQFF
>TRBJ2-7|.|.|TRBV28
TGTGCCAGCAGTTTGACGGGGGAGCAGTACTTC
CASSLTGEQYF
>TRBJ2-1|few|TRBD2|TRBV7-6
TGTGCCAGCAGCCTAGCGGCAGGATCCTACAATGAGCAGTTCTTC
CASSLAAGSYNEQFF
>TRBJ2-5|few|TRBD2|TRBV2
TGTGCCAGCATTGGCGGGGGACAAGAGACCCAGTACTTC
CASIGGGQETQYF
>TRBJ2-4|few|TRBD2|TRBV30
TGTGCCTGGAGTCCCTCGACTAGCACCAAAAACATTCAGTACTTC
CAWSPSTSTKNIQYF
>TRBJ2-6|few|TRBD1|TRBV4-1
TGCGCCAGCAGCCAAACAGGGGCTGGGGCCAACGTCCTGACTTTC
CASSQTGAGANVLTF
>TRBJ2-3|.|.|TRBV30
TGTGCCTGGAGTGTACAAGGTCAAGATACGCAGTATTTT
CAWSVQGQDTQYF
>TRBJ1-6|few|.|TRBV30
TGTGCCTGGAGTGTACGAGGCAGGGGAAGATTCTCACCCCTCCACTTT
CAWSVRGRGRFSPLHF
>TRBJ1-2|few|.|TRBV4-3
TGCGCCAGCAGCCGGAGTGTCGGTGGCTACACCTTC
CASSRSVGGYTF
>TRBJ2-1|few|.|TRBV4-1
TGCGCCAGCAGCCTCTCGGGTGAGCAGTTCTTC
CASSLSGEQFF